The clone carrying this T cell receptor (beta chain) was detected many times. Its antigen is currently unknown. The record originates from a study of metastatic and nonmetastatic thyroid tumors. Study information: The authors compared repertoires across blood and tumor or nodule tissue from malignant and benign thyroid patients. Points from the study as a whole: The study reportedly found significantly higher TCR beta diversity in malignant thyroid tumors than benign nodules, in blood and tumor.

Trimming removed 4 bases from V and 4 bases from J, with 13 bases in between. The CDR3 runs 14 residues. Germline CDR1 is PRHDT and CDR2 is FYEKMQ (reference sequence). TCRdb redid the clone calls on the PCR reads using MiXCR. The sample shows approximately 13,000 clones, around a quarter of them seen only once. Treatment of any kind had been given to no patient before thyroid surgery. The TCR sequence derives from a female donor with papillary thyroid cancer or a benign thyroid nodule (not recorded which). Some clones in this sample may be carry-over from other donors' samples. The specimen sequenced was blood. The J gene is TRBJ1-1, the V gene TRBV13; D remains unclear. The CDR3 loop is CASSSPDRLTEAFF. The CDR3 nucleotides read TGTGCCAGCAGCTCCCCCGACCGTCTCACTGAAGCTTTCTTT.